This record looks at one T cell receptor (beta chain) sequence and its context. Antigen specificity is unknown. This sample was taken from a study of OX40 agonist ivuxolimab in advanced cancers. Overall study context: Partial responses were seen in three patients, one with hepatocellular carcinoma and two with cutaneous melanoma. Study-level points and caveats: Clonal expansion by week 6 occurred in CD4+ and CD8+ blood T cells (at 0.1 to 3.0 mg/kg). Certain nonresponders additionally had low normalized T-cell clonal expansion.

V shed 9 bases and J shed 1 base, with 6 bases lying between them. The CDR3 is made up of 11 amino acids. Germline V CDR1 and CDR2: MDHEN, SYDVKM. Baseline was the first blood sampling point, followed by cycle 4 day 1 and cycle 7 day 1. TCRdb's copy holds only in-frame clones and misses some; the assay was immunoSEQ multiplex PCR. Here the sample spans 40,000 to 45,000 clones, 90% being singletons. This chain uses TRBV28 with TRBJ1-1; the D is unclear. Here the sequenced sample was CD4+ or CD8+ T cells sorted from blood, taken in a trial of the OX40 agonist ivuxolimab. This receptor was obtained from an adult with an advanced solid tumor such as melanoma, head and neck, liver or kidney cancer. The CDR3 region has the DNA TGTGCCAGGGGCGGGAACACTGAAGCTTTCTTT. This translates into CARGGNTEAFF.